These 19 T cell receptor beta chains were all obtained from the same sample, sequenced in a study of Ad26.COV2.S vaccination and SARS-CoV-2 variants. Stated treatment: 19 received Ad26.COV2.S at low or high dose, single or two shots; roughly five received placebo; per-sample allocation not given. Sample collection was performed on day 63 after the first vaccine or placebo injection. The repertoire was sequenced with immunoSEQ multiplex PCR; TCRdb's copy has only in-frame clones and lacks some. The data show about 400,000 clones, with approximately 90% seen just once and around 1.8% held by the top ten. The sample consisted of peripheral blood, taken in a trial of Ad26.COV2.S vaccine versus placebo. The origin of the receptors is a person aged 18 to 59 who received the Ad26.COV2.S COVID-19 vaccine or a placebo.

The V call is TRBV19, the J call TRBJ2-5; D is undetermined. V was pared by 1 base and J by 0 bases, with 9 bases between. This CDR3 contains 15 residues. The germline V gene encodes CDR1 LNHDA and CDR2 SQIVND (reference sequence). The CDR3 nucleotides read TGTGCCAGTAGTATAGGGGTCGGGTACCAAGAGACCCAGTACTTC. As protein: CASSIGVGYQETQYF.

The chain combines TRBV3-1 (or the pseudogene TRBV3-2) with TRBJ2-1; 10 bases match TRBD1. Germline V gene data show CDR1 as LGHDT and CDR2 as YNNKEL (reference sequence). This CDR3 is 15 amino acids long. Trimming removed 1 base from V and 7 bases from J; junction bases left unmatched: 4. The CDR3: CASSQVWTGGNEQFF. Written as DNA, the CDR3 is TGTGCCAGCAGCCAAGTGTGGACAGGGGGAAATGAGCAGTTCTTC.

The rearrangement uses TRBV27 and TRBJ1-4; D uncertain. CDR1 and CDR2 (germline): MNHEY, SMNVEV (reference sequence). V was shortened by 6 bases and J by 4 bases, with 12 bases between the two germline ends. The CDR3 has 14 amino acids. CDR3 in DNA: TGTGCCAGCAGCCGACGGTTGGATAATGAAAAACTGTTTTTT. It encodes CASSRRLDNEKLFF. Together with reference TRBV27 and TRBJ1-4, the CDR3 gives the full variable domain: EAQVTQNPRYLITVTGKKLTVTCSQNMNHEYMSWYRQDPGLGLRQIYYSMNVEVTDKGDVPEGYKVSRKEKRNFPLILESPSPNQTSLYFCASSRRLDNEKLFFGSGTQLSVL.

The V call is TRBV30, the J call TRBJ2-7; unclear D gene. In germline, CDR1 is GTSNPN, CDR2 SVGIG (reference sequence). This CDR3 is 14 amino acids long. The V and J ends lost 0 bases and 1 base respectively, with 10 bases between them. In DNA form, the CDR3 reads TGTGCCTGGAGTGTAAGCCAGTCTTCCTACGAGCAGTACTTC. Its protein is CAWSVSQSSYEQYF. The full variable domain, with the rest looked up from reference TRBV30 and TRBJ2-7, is SQTIHQWPATLVQPVGSPLSLECTVEGTSNPNLYWYRQAAGRGLQLLFYSVGIGQISSEVPQNLSASRPQDRQFILSSKKLLLSDSGFYLCAWSVSQSSYEQYFGPGTRLTVT.

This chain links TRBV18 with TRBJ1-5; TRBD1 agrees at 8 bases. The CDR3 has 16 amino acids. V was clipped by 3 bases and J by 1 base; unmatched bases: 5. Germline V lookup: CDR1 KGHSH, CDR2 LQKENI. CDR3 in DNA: TGTGCCAGCTCACCTCAGGGGGCTCTGAGCAATCAGCCCCAGCATTTT. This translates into CASSPQGALSNQPQHF. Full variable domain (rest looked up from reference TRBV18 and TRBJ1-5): NAGVMQNPRHLVRRRGQEARLRCSPMKGHSHVYWYRQLPEEGLKFMVYLQKENIIDESGMPKERFSAEFPKEGPSILRIQQVVRGDSAAYFCASSPQGALSNQPQHFGDGTRLSIL.

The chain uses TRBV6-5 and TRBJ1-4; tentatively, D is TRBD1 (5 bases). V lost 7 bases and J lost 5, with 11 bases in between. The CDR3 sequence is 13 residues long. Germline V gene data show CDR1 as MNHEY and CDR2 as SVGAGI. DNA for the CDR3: TGTGCCAGCATGAGGGACCCCAATGAAAAACTGTTTTTT. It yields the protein CASMRDPNEKLFF.

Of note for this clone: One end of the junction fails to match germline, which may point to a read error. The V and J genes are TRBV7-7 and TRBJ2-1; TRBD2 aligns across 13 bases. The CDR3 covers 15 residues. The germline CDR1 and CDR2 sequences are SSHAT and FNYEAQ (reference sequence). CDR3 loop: CASSLAGLAGDEQFF. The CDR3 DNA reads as TGTGCTAGCAGCTTAGCCGGACTAGCGGGAGACGAGCAGTTCTTC. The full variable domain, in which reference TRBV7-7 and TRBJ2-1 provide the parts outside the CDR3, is GAGVSQSPRYKVTKRGQDVTLRCDPISSHATLYWYQQALGQGPEFLTYFNYEAQPDKSGLPSDRFSAERPEGSISTLTIQRTEQRDSAMYRCASSLAGLAGDEQFFGPGTRLTVL.

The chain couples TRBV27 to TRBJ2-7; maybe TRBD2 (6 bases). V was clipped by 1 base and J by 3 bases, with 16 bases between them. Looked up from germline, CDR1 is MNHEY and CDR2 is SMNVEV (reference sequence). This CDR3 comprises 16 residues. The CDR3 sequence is CASSLLVGGPSYEQYF. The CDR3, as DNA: TGTGCCAGCAGTTTATTAGTCGGGGGTCCCAGCTACGAGCAGTACTTC.

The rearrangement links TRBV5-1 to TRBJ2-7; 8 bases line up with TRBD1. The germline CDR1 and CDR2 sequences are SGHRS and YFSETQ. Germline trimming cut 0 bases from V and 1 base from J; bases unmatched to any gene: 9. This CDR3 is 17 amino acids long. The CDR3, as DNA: TGCGCCAGCAGCTTGGCGGCAGGGGGCCCCCATTCCTACGAGCAGTACTTC. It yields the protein CASSLAAGGPHSYEQYF.

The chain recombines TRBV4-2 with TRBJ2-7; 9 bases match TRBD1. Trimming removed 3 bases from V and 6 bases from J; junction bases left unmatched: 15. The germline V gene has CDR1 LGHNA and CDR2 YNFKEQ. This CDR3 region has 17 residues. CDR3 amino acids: CASSHPRTGTGISEQYF. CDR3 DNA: TGTGCCAGCAGCCACCCCCGGACCGGGACAGGGATCAGCGAGCAGTACTTC.

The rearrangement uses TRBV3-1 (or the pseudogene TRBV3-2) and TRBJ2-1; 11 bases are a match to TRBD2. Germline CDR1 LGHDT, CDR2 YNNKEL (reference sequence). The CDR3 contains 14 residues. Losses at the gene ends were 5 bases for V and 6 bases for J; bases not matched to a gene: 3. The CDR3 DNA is TGTGCCAGCAGCTCCGGGACTAGCGGCAATGAGCAGTTCTTC. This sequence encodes CASSSGTSGNEQFF.

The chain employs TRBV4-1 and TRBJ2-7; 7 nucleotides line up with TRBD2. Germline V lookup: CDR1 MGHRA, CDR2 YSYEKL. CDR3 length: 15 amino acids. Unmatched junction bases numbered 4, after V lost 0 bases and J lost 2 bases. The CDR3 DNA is TGCGCCAGCAGCCAAGAGTGGGGGGGGACCTACGAGCAGTACTTC. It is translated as CASSQEWGGTYEQYF.

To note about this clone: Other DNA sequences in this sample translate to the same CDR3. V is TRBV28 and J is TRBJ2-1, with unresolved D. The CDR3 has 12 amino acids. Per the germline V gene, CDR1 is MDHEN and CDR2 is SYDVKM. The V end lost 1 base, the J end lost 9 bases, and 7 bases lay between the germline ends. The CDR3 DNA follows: TGTGCCAGCAGTTTATACCCCGGTGAGCAGTTCTTC. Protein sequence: CASSLYPGEQFF.

The CDR3 nucleotides read TGCGCCAGCAGCTTGGGCCTCGGGGAGCTGTTTTTT. This translates into CASSLGLGELFF. The chain couples TRBV5-1 to TRBJ2-2; D is undetermined. The germline V and J ends were trimmed by 0 bases and 7 bases, with 4 bases remaining between them. The germline gives CDR1 SGHRS, CDR2 YFSETQ. The CDR3 length is 12 residues.

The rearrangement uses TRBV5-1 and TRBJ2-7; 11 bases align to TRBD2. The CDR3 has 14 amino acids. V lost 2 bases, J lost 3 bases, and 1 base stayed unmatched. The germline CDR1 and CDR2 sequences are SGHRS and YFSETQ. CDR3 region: CASSLLAGDYEQYF. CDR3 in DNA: TGCGCCAGCAGCTTACTAGCGGGAGACTACGAGCAGTACTTC.

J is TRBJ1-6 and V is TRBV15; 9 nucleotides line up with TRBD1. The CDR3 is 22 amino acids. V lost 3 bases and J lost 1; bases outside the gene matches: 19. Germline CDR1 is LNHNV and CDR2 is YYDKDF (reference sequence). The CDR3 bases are TGTGCCACCAGCAGTACCGGGGTTTGGACAGGGGAAGGGAGTTCCTATAATTCACCCCTCCACTTT. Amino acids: CATSSTGVWTGEGSSYNSPLHF.

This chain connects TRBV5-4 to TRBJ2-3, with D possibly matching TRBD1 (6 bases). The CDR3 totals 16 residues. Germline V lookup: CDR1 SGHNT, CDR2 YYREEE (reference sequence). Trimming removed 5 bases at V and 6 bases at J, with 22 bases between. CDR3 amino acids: CASRPQTGLGLDTQYF. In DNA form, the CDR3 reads TGTGCCAGCAGGCCTCAGACAGGCCTCGGATTGGATACGCAGTATTTT. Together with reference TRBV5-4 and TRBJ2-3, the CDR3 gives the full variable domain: ETGVTQSPTHLIKTRGQQVTLRCSSQSGHNTVSWYQQALGQGPQFIFQYYREEENGRGNFPPRFSGLQFPNYSSELNVNALELDDSALYLCASRPQTGLGLDTQYFGPGTRLTVL.

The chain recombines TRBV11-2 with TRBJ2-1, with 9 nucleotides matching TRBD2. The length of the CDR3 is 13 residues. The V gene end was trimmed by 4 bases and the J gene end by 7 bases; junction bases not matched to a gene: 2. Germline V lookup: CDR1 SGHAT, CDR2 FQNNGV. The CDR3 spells CASSYGLANEQFF. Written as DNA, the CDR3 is TGTGCCAGCAGCTATGGACTAGCGAATGAGCAGTTCTTC. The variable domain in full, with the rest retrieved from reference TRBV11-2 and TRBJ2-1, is EAGVAQSPRYKIIEKRQSVAFWCNPISGHATLYWYQQILGQGPKLLIQFQNNGVVDDSQLPKDRFSAERLKGVDSTLKIQPAKLEDSAVYLCASSYGLANEQFFGPGTRLTVL.

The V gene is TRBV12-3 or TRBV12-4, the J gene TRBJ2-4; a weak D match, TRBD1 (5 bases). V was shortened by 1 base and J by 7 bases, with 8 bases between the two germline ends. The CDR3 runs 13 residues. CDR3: CASSLGTTNIQYF. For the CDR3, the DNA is TGTGCCAGCAGTTTAGGGACAACGAACATTCAGTACTTC.